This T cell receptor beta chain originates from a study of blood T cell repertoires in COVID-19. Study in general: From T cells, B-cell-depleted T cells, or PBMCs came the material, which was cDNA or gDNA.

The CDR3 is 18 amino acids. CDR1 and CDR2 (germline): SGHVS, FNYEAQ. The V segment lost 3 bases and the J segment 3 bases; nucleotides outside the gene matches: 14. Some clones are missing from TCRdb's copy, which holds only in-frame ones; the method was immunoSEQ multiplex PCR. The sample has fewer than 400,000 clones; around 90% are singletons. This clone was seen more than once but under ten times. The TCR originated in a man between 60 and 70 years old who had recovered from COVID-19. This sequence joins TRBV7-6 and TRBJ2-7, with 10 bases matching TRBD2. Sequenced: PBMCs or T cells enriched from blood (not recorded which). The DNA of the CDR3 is TGTGCCAGCAGCTTCAAAAGCGGGAGGGTTGCACGGAGCTACGAGCAGTACTTC. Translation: CASSFKSGRVARSYEQYF. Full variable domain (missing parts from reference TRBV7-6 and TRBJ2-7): GAGVSQSPRYKVTKRGQDVALRCDPISGHVSLYWYRQALGQGPEFLTYFNYEAQQDKSGLPNDRFSAERPEGSISTLTIQRTEQRDSAMYRCASSFKSGRVARSYEQYFGPGTRLTVT.